The T cell receptor beta chain described here comes from a study of blood T cell repertoires in COVID-19. Whole-study context: Acute and convalescent COVID-19 specimens originated in the United States, Italy and Spain. The analysed material was cDNA or gDNA that came from T cells, B-cell-depleted T cells, or PBMCs.

Germline-derived CDR1 and CDR2 are SGDLS and YYNGEE. Trimming pared 4 bases from V and 1 base from J, leaving 12 bases between. The CDR3 is 15 amino acids. Authors' methods: Amplification from reference gene primers served as the basis for estimated nucleated cell counts. Method: immunoSEQ multiplex PCR; TCRdb's copy keeps in-frame clones and lacks some. That table gives V, J and clone size, and the DNA gave D and trimming. The table lists some 65,000 clones, over 75% of them singletons, with roughly 2.9% in the top ten. The chain recombines TRBV9 with TRBJ2-4; D gene unclear. The sequencing input was peripheral blood. The sequence was obtained from an elderly man with acute or convalescent COVID-19. This CDR3 is CASSQAHGAKNIQYF. The CDR3 coding sequence is TGTGCCAGCAGCCAAGCCCACGGGGCCAAAAACATTCAGTACTTC.